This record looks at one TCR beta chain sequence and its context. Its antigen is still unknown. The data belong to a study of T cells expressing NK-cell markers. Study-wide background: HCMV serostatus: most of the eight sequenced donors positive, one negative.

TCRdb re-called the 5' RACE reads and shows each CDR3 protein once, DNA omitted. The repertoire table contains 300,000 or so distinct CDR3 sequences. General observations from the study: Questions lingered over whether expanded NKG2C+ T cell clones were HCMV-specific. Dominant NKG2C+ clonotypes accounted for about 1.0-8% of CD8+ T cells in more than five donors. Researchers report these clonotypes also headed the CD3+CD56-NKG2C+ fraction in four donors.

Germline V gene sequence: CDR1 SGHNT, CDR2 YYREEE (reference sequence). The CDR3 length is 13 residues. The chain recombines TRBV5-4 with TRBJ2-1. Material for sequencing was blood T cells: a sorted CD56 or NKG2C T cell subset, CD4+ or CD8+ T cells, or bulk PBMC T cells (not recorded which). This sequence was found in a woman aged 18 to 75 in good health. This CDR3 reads CASSSKKNNEQFF.